These T cell receptor beta chains were read from a single sample in a study of CD8+ T cells in alopecia areata. Profiled with immunoSEQ multiplex PCR; TCRdb holds only in-frame clones, not every one. In the table there are over 120,000 clones, roughly half of which are singletons. The source material was CD4+ T cells sorted from blood, sampled at week 0. Receptor source: a human donor with alopecia areata. CDR3s include the opening cysteine and the closing phenylalanine or tryptophan. Fields, in order: CDR3 length, V gene, clone size, J gene, D gene, CDR3 DNA, CDR3 protein. D genes are given only for firm matches. Rows give clone size only sometimes, using once, few, many, or a class for an expanded clone.

length: 16; V: TRBV4-3; size: few; J: TRBJ2-2; D: .; DNA: TGCGCCAGCAGCCAAGTGAGCGGTAGCAACACCGGGGAGCTGTTTTTT; CDR3: CASSQVSGSNTGELFF
length: 14; V: TRBV4-2; size: many; J: TRBJ2-7; D: .; DNA: TGTGCCAGCAGCCAAGTACTTTTCTCCTACGAGCAGTACTTC; CDR3: CASSQVLFSYEQYF
length: 14; V: TRBV5-1; size: few; J: TRBJ2-1; D: .; DNA: TGCGCCAGCAGCGCCCAGGCCCACTCCAATGAGCAGTTCTTC; CDR3: CASSAQAHSNEQFF
length: 13; V: TRBV7-2; size: few; J: TRBJ1-2; D: .; DNA: TGTGCCAGCAGCTTATCTGGCCTCTATGGCTACACCTTC; CDR3: CASSLSGLYGYTF
length: 12; V: TRBV7-6; size: .; J: TRBJ1-2; D: .; DNA: TGTGCCACCGGGGGAGGGGAAGGAGGCTACACCTTC; CDR3: CATGGGEGGYTF
length: 11; V: TRBV20-1; size: .; J: TRBJ2-7; D: .; DNA: TGCAGTGCCGAGGACAGTGCCGAGCAGTACTTC; CDR3: CSAEDSAEQYF
length: 15; V: TRBV7-3; size: many; J: TRBJ2-1; D: TRBD2; DNA: TGTGCCAGCAGCTTAATGAGACTAGCTGAAAGTGAGCAGTTCTTC; CDR3: CASSLMRLAESEQFF
length: 15; V: TRBV4-1; size: .; J: TRBJ1-5; D: .; DNA: TGCGCCAGCAGCCAAGATCAGGGTCGGGGTCAGCCCCAGCATTTT; CDR3: CASSQDQGRGQPQHF
length: 14; V: TRBV19; size: few; J: TRBJ2-5; D: .; DNA: TGTGCCAGTAGTATCCAGACGGGGCAAGAGACCCAGTACTTC; CDR3: CASSIQTGQETQYF
length: 15; V: TRBV29-1; size: once; J: TRBJ2-5; D: TRBD1; DNA: TGCAGCGTAAGGGACAGAAGGTCCAATGGGGAGACCCAGTACTTC; CDR3: CSVRDRRSNGETQYF
length: 16; V: TRBV2; size: .; J: TRBJ1-2; D: TRBD1; DNA: TGTGCCAGCAGTGATGAGACAGGGAGGCTTAACTATGGCTACACCTTC; CDR3: CASSDETGRLNYGYTF
length: 16; V: TRBV4-1; size: few; J: TRBJ1-1; D: .; DNA: TGCGCCAGCAGCCAACCCCGACTGGGCATGAACACTGAAGCTTTCTTT; CDR3: CASSQPRLGMNTEAFF
length: 11; V: TRBV29-1; size: .; J: TRBJ2-4; D: TRBD2; DNA: TGCAGCGCGGGGGGTGGGAACATTCAGTACTTC; CDR3: CSAGGGNIQYF
length: 15; V: TRBV15; size: .; J: TRBJ2-5; D: .; DNA: TGTGCCACCAGCAGAGATTCCCAGAACCAAGAGACCCAGTACTTC; CDR3: CATSRDSQNQETQYF
length: 16; V: TRBV29-1; size: few; J: TRBJ1-1; D: TRBD1; DNA: TGCAGCGTCGTGGATCCGGGACAGGGGGCGAACACTGAAGCTTTCTTT; CDR3: CSVVDPGQGANTEAFF
length: 11; V: TRBV29-1; size: .; J: TRBJ1-2; D: .; DNA: TGCAGCGTTCAGTTTCTCTATGGCTACACCTTC; CDR3: CSVQFLYGYTF
length: 16; V: TRBV29-1; size: .; J: TRBJ2-6; D: .; DNA: TGCAGCGTGGTCAGGGTTAAAAGCTCTGGGGCCAACGTCCTGACTTTC; CDR3: CSVVRVKSSGANVLTF
length: 15; V: TRBV6-1; size: .; J: TRBJ2-2; D: TRBD2; DNA: TGTGCCAGCCGAGGCTGGACTAGCGGTCCCGGGGAGCTGTTTTTT; CDR3: CASRGWTSGPGELFF